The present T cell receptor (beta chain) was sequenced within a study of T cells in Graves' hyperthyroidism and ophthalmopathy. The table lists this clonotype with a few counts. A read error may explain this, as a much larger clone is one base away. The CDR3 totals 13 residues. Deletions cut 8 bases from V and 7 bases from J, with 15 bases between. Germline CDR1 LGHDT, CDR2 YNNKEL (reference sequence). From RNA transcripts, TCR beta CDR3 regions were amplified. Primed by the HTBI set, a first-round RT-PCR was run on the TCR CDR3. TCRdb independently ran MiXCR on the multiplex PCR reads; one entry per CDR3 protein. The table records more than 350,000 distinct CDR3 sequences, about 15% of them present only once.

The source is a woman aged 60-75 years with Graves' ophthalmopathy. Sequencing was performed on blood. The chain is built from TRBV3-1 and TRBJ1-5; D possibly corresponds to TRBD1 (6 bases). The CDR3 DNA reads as TGTGCCAGCGGCCCTCCGGGACACCAGCCCCAGCATTTT. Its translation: CASGPPGHQPQHF. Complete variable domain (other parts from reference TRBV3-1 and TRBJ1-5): DTAVSQTPKYLVTQMGNDKSIKCEQNLGHDTMYWYKQDSKKFLKIMFSYNNKELIINETVPNRFSPKSPDKAHLNLHINSLELGDSAVYFCASGPPGHQPQHFGDGTRLSIL.